A selection of T cell receptor beta chains follows, all from one sample in a study of spatial heterogeneity in lung cancer. TCRdb processed the 5' RACE reads anew with MiXCR; each CDR3 protein has one entry. The sample records more than 35,000 distinct CDR3 sequences, roughly 5.2% being singletons. The sample was PBMCs, taken at surgery. These receptors came from a female donor with early-stage non-small cell lung cancer. Both conserved end residues are part of each CDR3. The D gene is left open where the match is weak. Not all rows give a size; the values are once, few, many and, for expanded clones, a class.

D gene	J gene	V gene	clone size	CDR3 protein	CDR3 DNA
NA	TRBJ2-7	TRBV28	medium-sized	CASSQRGSNYEQYF	TGTGCCAGCAGCCAAAGGGGGTCTAACTACGAGCAGTACTTC
TRBD1	TRBJ1-1	TRBV6-1	many	CASRRTPGTGSGAEAFF	TGTGCCAGCAGGCGAACACCCGGGACAGGGTCTGGGGCTGAAGCTTTCTTT
NA	TRBJ2-6	TRBV6-5	many	CASKDSSGANVLTF	TGTGCCAGCAAAGACAGCTCTGGGGCCAACGTCCTGACTTTC
TRBD2	TRBJ2-3	TRBV5-1	NA	CASSPLAAMAGDTQYF	TGCGCCAGCAGCCCGCTAGCGGCCATGGCGGGGGATACGCAGTATTTT
TRBD1	TRBJ1-4	TRBV7-9	NA	CASSWDSSNEKLFF	TGTGCCAGCAGCTGGGACAGCTCTAATGAAAAACTGTTTTTT
NA	TRBJ2-2	TRBV7-9	many	CASSLATPTGELFF	TGTGCCAGCAGCTTAGCGACGCCCACCGGGGAGCTGTTTTTT
NA	TRBJ2-2	TRBV11-1	many	CASSPTQVPGGELFF	TGTGCCAGCAGCCCTACACAGGTGCCCGGAGGGGAGCTGTTTTTT
TRBD1	TRBJ2-4	TRBV5-6	many	CASSLAYRDRRAKNIQYF	TGTGCCAGCAGCTTGGCATACCGGGACAGGAGGGCCAAAAACATTCAGTACTTC
NA	TRBJ1-1	TRBV5-5	NA	CASSLAPGSNTEAFF	TGTGCCAGCAGCTTGGCCCCAGGGTCGAACACTGAAGCTTTCTTT
NA	TRBJ2-2	TRBV12-3/TRBV12-4	many	CASSLGGGQGELFF	TGTGCCAGCAGTTTAGGAGGGGGGCAGGGGGAGCTGTTTTTT
NA	TRBJ2-1	TRBV29-1	many	CSVLWGNEQFF	TGCAGCGTTTTATGGGGGAATGAGCAGTTCTTC
NA	TRBJ1-6	TRBV19	few	CASSRQTNNSPLHF	TGTGCCAGTAGTCGACAGACTAATAATTCACCCCTCCACTTT
NA	TRBJ2-5	TRBV7-3	many	CASSLISQETQYF	TGTGCCAGCAGCTTAATCAGCCAAGAGACCCAGTACTTC
NA	TRBJ2-6	TRBV5-4	few	CASSLEGRRANVLTF	TGTGCCAGCAGCTTGGAAGGGAGAAGGGCCAACGTCCTGACTTTC
NA	TRBJ2-5	TRBV7-3	few	CASSLVADKGTQYF	TGTGCCAGCAGCTTAGTGGCAGATAAAGGGACCCAGTACTTC
NA	TRBJ1-1	TRBV12-3/TRBV12-4	NA	CASSLPHSGAEAFF	TGTGCCAGCAGTTTACCCCACAGCGGGGCTGAAGCTTTCTTT
NA	TRBJ2-5	TRBV2	few	CASSEATSQETQYF	TGTGCCAGCAGTGAAGCGACTAGTCAAGAGACCCAGTACTTC
NA	TRBJ2-5	TRBV9	many	CASSVQDQETQYF	TGTGCCAGCAGCGTACAGGACCAAGAGACCCAGTACTTC
NA	TRBJ1-1	TRBV5-6	many	CASRKGVLKDTEAFF	TGTGCCAGCAGAAAAGGGGTCCTAAAGGACACTGAAGCTTTCTTT
TRBD1	TRBJ1-1	TRBV20-1	many	CSGDRGGTEAFF	TGCAGTGGAGACAGGGGGGGCACTGAAGCTTTCTTT
TRBD1	TRBJ1-2	TRBV20-1	few	CSASDRGLGYGYTF	TGCAGTGCTTCGGACAGGGGGCTGGGCTATGGCTACACCTTC
NA	TRBJ1-1	TRBV14	few	CASRQATGLDTEAFF	TGTGCCAGCAGACAGGCGACAGGATTGGACACTGAAGCTTTCTTT
NA	TRBJ2-1	TRBV20-1	many	CSASSRFTNEQFF	TGCAGTGCTAGTTCCAGATTTACAAATGAGCAGTTCTTC
TRBD1	TRBJ2-1	TRBV6-2/TRBV6-3	few	CASRTGQGSYNEQFF	TGTGCCAGCAGGACCGGACAGGGCTCCTACAATGAGCAGTTCTTC
NA	TRBJ2-3	TRBV20-1	many	CSASRTDTQYF	TGCAGTGCTAGTAGAACCGATACGCAGTATTTT
NA	TRBJ1-1	TRBV2	many	CASSATGRGEAFF	TGTGCCAGCAGCGCAACAGGGCGCGGTGAAGCTTTCTTT
NA	TRBJ2-3	TRBV28	many	CATYRDNGPDTQYF	TGTGCCACCTACCGGGACAACGGACCAGATACGCAGTATTTT
NA	TRBJ2-7	TRBV30	NA	CAWSRFSATFYEQYF	TGTGCCTGGAGTAGGTTCAGTGCCACCTTCTACGAGCAGTACTTC
NA	TRBJ1-1	TRBV29-1	many	CSVLPGWNTEAFF	TGCAGCGTTCTCCCAGGGTGGAACACTGAAGCTTTCTTT
NA	TRBJ2-5	TRBV5-4	NA	CASSLAPAAQETQYF	TGTGCCAGCAGCTTGGCCCCGGCAGCCCAAGAGACCCAGTACTTC
NA	TRBJ1-1	TRBV12-5	many	CASGQTGFLRRTEAFF	TGTGCTAGTGGACAAACAGGGTTCCTACGCCGGACTGAAGCTTTCTTT
TRBD1	TRBJ1-2	TRBV5-1	few	CASSLGSGGSGYTF	TGCGCCAGCAGCTTGGGTTCAGGGGGAAGCGGCTACACCTTC
NA	TRBJ2-3	TRBV19	NA	CASSTNLRASTDTQYF	TGTGCCAGTAGTACCAACCTTCGGGCTAGCACAGATACGCAGTATTTT
NA	TRBJ2-7	TRBV13	NA	CASSLEQGRFYEQYF	TGTGCCAGCAGCTTAGAGCAGGGGAGGTTCTACGAGCAGTACTTC
NA	TRBJ2-7	TRBV7-9	many	CASNIAGEQYF	TGTGCCAGCAACATAGCCGGCGAGCAGTACTTC
TRBD2	TRBJ2-1	TRBV5-1	many	CASSLQLAGGFNEQFF	TGCGCCAGCAGCTTGCAACTAGCGGGGGGCTTTAATGAGCAGTTCTTC
NA	TRBJ1-1	TRBV5-1	few	CASSFTRGNTEAFF	TGCGCCAGCAGCTTTACAAGAGGGAACACTGAAGCTTTCTTT